This T cell receptor beta chain appears in the sequencing data of a study of T cell changes during pregnancy in multiple sclerosis. The CDR3 has 15 residues. Germline-derived CDR1 and CDR2 are MNHEY and SMNVEV (reference sequence). With regard to this clone: One end of the junction fails to match germline, which may point to a read error.

This table comes from immunoSEQ multiplex PCR, and its TCRdb copy is limited to in-frame clones, with some not included. The sample holds approximately 100,000 clones, about nine tenths seen once. The sequence derives from a female donor with multiple sclerosis, enrolled in a pregnancy study. This sample comprised peripheral blood, obtained in the second trimester of pregnancy. The chain combines TRBV27 with TRBJ1-2; TRBD1 agrees at 10 bases. CDR3 region: CASSYTGTGVYSYTF. In DNA form, the CDR3 reads TGTGCCAGCAGTTACACCGGGACAGGGGTCTATAGCTACACCTTC.